These 15 T cell receptor beta chains came from one sample sequenced in a study of blood T cell repertoires in COVID-19 (dated by TCRdb to 2019 to 2021). Libraries were constructed by the immunoSEQ multiplex PCR assay. The table comes from immuneACCESS by way of TCRdb, which keeps in-frame sequences with V and J called. Part of the clones is missing from these tables; in studies checked, under half for an unresolved V gene and the rest for unknown reasons. This sample holds approximately 220,000 clones; approximately 80% were observed only once. Around 7.4% of the sample lies in the top ten. Sequenced sample: PBMCs or T cells enriched from blood (not recorded which). The receptor set was obtained from a woman in her thirties or forties with acute COVID-19.

This chain uses TRBV11-3 with TRBJ2-7, with 7 positions matching TRBD1. Germline CDR1 reads SGHNT; CDR2 reads YENEEA. CDR3 length equals 14 residues. V was pared by 3 bases and J by 2 bases, with 4 bases of the junction left unmatched. The CDR3 reads CASSFGRGTYEQYF. The CDR3 nucleotides are TGTGCCAGCAGCTTTGGCAGGGGGACCTACGAGCAGTACTTC.

The chain is built from TRBV28 and TRBJ1-4; D not resolved. The germline V gene has CDR1 MDHEN and CDR2 SYDVKM. Trimming shortened V by 1 base and J by 2 bases, and 8 bases separated the two germline ends. CDR3 size: 15 residues. For the CDR3, the DNA is TGTGCCAGCAGTTTATTACAGTCGACTAATGAAAAACTGTTTTTT. Its translation is CASSLLQSTNEKLFF. Variable domain in full (rest from reference TRBV28 and TRBJ1-4): DVKVTQSSRYLVKRTGEKVFLECVQDMDHENMFWYRQDPGLGLRLIYFSYDVKMKEKGDIPEGYSVSREKKERFSLILESASTNQTSMYLCASSLLQSTNEKLFFGSGTQLSVL.

The V gene is TRBV30, the J gene TRBJ1-2, with 7 bases fitting TRBD1. The germline CDR1 and CDR2 sequences are GTSNPN and SVGIG (reference sequence). The ends lost 1 base at V and 4 bases at J; junction bases unmatched: 3. The CDR3 length is 13 residues. This chain's CDR3 is CAWSGDSLYGYTF. In DNA form, the CDR3 reads TGTGCCTGGAGTGGGGACAGCCTCTATGGCTACACCTTC. Complete variable domain (other parts from reference TRBV30 and TRBJ1-2): SQTIHQWPATLVQPVGSPLSLECTVEGTSNPNLYWYRQAAGRGLQLLFYSVGIGQISSEVPQNLSASRPQDRQFILSSKKLLLSDSGFYLCAWSGDSLYGYTFGSGTRLTVV.

This clone was found a few times. The rearrangement joins TRBV5-4 to TRBJ2-6, with D possibly being TRBD1 (6 bases). The CDR3 contains 14 residues. V dropped 5 bases and J dropped 2 bases, with 8 bases sitting between them. Germline V gene sequence: CDR1 SGHNT, CDR2 YYREEE (reference sequence). The DNA of the CDR3 is TGTGCCAGCAGAAACAGGGCTGGGGCCAACGTCCTGACTTTC. Translated, it gives CASRNRAGANVLTF. Using reference TRBV5-4 and TRBJ2-6 for the parts outside the CDR3, the full variable domain is ETGVTQSPTHLIKTRGQQVTLRCSSQSGHNTVSWYQQALGQGPQFIFQYYREEENGRGNFPPRFSGLQFPNYSSELNVNALELDDSALYLCASRNRAGANVLTFGAGSRLTVL.

The chain links TRBV11-2 to TRBJ2-2, with TRBD2 identical over 16 bases. Germline values: CDR1 SGHAT, CDR2 FQNNGV. J lost 4 bases, V lost 5 bases, and 4 bases had no gene match. This CDR3 contains 17 residues. CDR3 sequence reads: CASSGTSGRVGTGELFF. In DNA form, the CDR3 reads TGTGCCAGCAGCGGGACTAGCGGGAGGGTGGGCACCGGGGAGCTGTTTTTT.

Many counts were recorded for this clone. The V call is TRBV12-2, the J call TRBJ2-1; the DNA was not compared with TRBD2, the D call given in the table. TRBV12-2 is described as a pseudogene. The CDR3 totals 16 residues. The CDR3 here is CASRLYLGLAFHEQFF. Here the CDR3 DNA reads TGTGCAAGTCGTCTCTACCTCGGACTAGCGTTCCATGAGCAGTTCTTC.

V is TRBV30 and J is TRBJ1-5; 8 bases map to TRBD1. From germline, CDR1 is GTSNPN and CDR2 SVGIG (reference sequence). The CDR3 totals 17 residues. The V gene end was trimmed by 0 bases and the J gene end by 0 bases; junction bases not matched to a gene: 7. In DNA, the CDR3 is TGTGCCTGGAGTGTTAACAGGGGGGTATCTAGCAATCAGCCCCAGCATTTT. Translated: CAWSVNRGVSSNQPQHF.

The rearrangement uses TRBV9 and TRBJ1-1; 7 nucleotides line up with TRBD1. The V segment lost 4 bases and the J segment 7 bases; nucleotides outside the gene matches: 4. The CDR3 has 12 residues. Germline V gives CDR1 SGDLS, CDR2 YYNGEE. The chain's CDR3 is CASSRTGVEAFF. The CDR3 DNA is TGTGCCAGCAGCCGGACAGGAGTTGAAGCTTTCTTT.

This chain links TRBV19 with TRBJ2-7; 7 bases are a match to TRBD2. With V trimmed by 3 bases and J by 4 bases, 3 bases remained unmatched. This CDR3 spans 13 amino acids. Per germline, CDR1 LNHDA and CDR2 SQIVND (reference sequence). The DNA for the CDR3 is TGTGCCAGTAGTATGGGGCGGGAGTACGAGCAGTACTTC. Its protein is CASSMGREYEQYF.

The J gene is TRBJ2-5, the V gene TRBV7-3; no clear D gene. This CDR3 has 14 residues. In germline, CDR1 is SGHTA, CDR2 FQGTGA. V was pared by 0 bases and J by 5 bases, with 10 bases between. In DNA form, the CDR3 reads TGTGCCAGCAGCTTAACGGGTGGCAGGGAGACCCAGTACTTC. It encodes CASSLTGGRETQYF.

The chain combines TRBV19 with TRBJ2-2, with 7 bases matching TRBD2. The CDR3 length is 13 residues. From germline, CDR1 is LNHDA and CDR2 SQIVND (reference sequence). V lost 3 bases and J lost 5; bases outside the gene matches: 0. In DNA, the CDR3 is TGTGCCAGTAGTATGGGAGGGACCGGGGAGCTGTTTTTT. Its protein product is CASSMGGTGELFF.

This clone came up once. The rearrangement links TRBV4-1 to TRBJ2-1, with a tentative D call TRBD2 (6 bases). Trimming took off 6 bases at V and 3 bases at J, with 15 bases between the two ends. Per the germline V gene, CDR1 is MGHRA and CDR2 is YSYEKL. CDR3 length equals 15 residues. As DNA, the CDR3 is TGCGCCAGCAGTAAAACGGGAGTTGACTACAATGAGCAGTTCTTC. Translated, it gives CASSKTGVDYNEQFF.

This clone was seen only once. V gene TRBV24-1 combines with J gene TRBJ1-1; D gene uncertain. V was clipped by 0 bases and J by 7 bases, with 8 bases between them. Germline loops: CDR1 KGHDR, CDR2 SFDVKD. This CDR3 comprises 13 residues. The CDR3 is CATSDLSGIEAFF. The CDR3 region has the DNA TGTGCCACCAGTGATTTGTCGGGAATTGAAGCTTTCTTT.

The chain is built from TRBV29-1 and TRBJ2-5, with 10 bases lining up with TRBD1. There are 14 residues in the CDR3. The V and J ends lost 4 bases and 3 bases, in that order; junction bases with no gene match: 5. CDR1 and CDR2 (germline): SQVTM, ANQGSEA. The CDR3 spells CSVGPGQGKETQYF. The DNA of the CDR3 is TGCAGCGTTGGGCCGGGACAGGGGAAAGAGACCCAGTACTTC.

V gene TRBV5-6 combines with J gene TRBJ2-7, with D possibly being TRBD2 (6 bases). The CDR3 runs 12 residues. CDR1 and CDR2 (germline): SGHDT, YYEEEE. The V and J ends lost 3 bases and 7 bases respectively, with 11 bases between them. This chain's CDR3 is CASSWDGREQYF. CDR3 sequence (DNA): TGTGCCAGCAGCTGGGATGGGAGGGAGCAGTACTTC.